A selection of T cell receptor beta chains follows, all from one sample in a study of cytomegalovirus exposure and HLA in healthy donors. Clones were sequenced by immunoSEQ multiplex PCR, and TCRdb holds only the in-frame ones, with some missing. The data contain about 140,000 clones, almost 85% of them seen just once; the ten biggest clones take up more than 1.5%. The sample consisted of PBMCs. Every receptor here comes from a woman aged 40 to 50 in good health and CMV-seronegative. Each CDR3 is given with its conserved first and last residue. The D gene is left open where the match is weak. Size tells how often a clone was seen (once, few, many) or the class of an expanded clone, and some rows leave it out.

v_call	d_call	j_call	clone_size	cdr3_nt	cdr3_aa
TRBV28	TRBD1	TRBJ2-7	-	TGTGCCAGCAGTGGGACAGGGGGTGCTACGCACGAGCAGTACTTC	CASSGTGGATHEQYF
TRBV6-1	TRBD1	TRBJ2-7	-	TGTGCCAGCAGGCTAACCGGGACAGGGGGGTACGAGCAGTACTTC	CASRLTGTGGYEQYF
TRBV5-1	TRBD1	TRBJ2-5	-	TGCGCCAGCAGCTTGGGGGACAGGGTCGAGACCCAGTACTTC	CASSLGDRVETQYF
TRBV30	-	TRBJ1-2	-	TGTGCCTGGAGTGTAAACTCGTTCTCTAGCTATGGCTACACCTTC	CAWSVNSFSSYGYTF
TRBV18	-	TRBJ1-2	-	TGTGCCAGCTCACCAGAGGGAGAAGGTGGCTACACCTTC	CASSPEGEGGYTF
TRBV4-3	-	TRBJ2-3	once	TGCGCCAGCAGCCAAGAGAGGTATTCCGGACTTAACACAGATACGCAGTATTTT	CASSQERYSGLNTDTQYF
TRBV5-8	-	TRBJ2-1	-	TGTGCCAGCAGCTTGGGACTAGGGGTTGGTGGTGAGCAGTTCTTC	CASSLGLGVGGEQFF
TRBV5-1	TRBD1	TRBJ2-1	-	TGCGCCAGCAGCTTGGTGGGACAGGGGGAAAATGAGCAGTTCTTC	CASSLVGQGENEQFF
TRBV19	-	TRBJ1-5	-	TGTGCCAGTAGTAGTTGGGGGGTAGTAGGACAGCCCCAGCATTTT	CASSSWGVVGQPQHF
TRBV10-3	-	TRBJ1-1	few	TGTGCCATCAGTGAGTCGAGGAGGACCACTGAAGCTTTCTTT	CAISESRRTTEAFF
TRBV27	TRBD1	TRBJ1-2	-	TGTGCCAGCAGTTTAACAGGGGGCGCGATTGTCTACACCTTC	CASSLTGGAIVYTF
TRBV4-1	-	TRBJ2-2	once	TGCGCCAGCAGCCAAGTGACTGCGGGGACTGGGTCCGGGGAGCTGTTTTTT	CASSQVTAGTGSGELFF
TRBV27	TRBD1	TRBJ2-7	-	TGTGCCAGCAGCGGACAGGGTTTCTTCGAGCAGTACTTC	CASSGQGFFEQYF
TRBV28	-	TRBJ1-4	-	TGTGCCAGCAAGTTTCAACAGATAGATGAAAAACTGTTTTTT	CASKFQQIDEKLFF
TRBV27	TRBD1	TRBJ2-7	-	TGTGCCAGCAGACCCCTAGTCGAGGGACAGGTAATCGAGCAGTACTTC	CASRPLVEGQVIEQYF
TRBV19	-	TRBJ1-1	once	TGTGCCAGTAGTATAAGGGAGGACACTGAAGCTTTCTTT	CASSIREDTEAFF
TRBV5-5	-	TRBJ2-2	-	TGTGCCAGCAGCTTGGCTCCAGCCGGGGAGCTGTTTTTT	CASSLAPAGELFF
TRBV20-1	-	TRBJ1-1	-	TGCAGTGCTGAAGACAGAGATGAAGCTTTCTTT	CSAEDRDEAFF
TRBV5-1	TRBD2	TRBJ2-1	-	TGCGCCAGCAGCTCTGAAGCGGGAGGGCCGTCCTACAATGAGCAGTTCTTC	CASSSEAGGPSYNEQFF
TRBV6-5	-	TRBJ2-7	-	TGTGCCAGCAGTTTTACAGGCTTGGACGAGCAGTACTTC	CASSFTGLDEQYF
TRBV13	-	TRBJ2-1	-	TGTGCCAGCAGCTCCACAGGTTACAATGAGCAGTTCTTC	CASSSTGYNEQFF
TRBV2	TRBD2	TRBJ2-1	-	TGTGCCAGCAGTGAAGCATTCAGCGGGAGATACAATGAGCAGTTCTTC	CASSEAFSGRYNEQFF
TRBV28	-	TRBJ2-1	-	TGTGCCAGCCAATCCCGGGTCTCCTACAATGAGCAGTTCTTC	CASQSRVSYNEQFF
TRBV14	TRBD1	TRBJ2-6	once	TGTGCCAGCAGCCAAGATATTTGGGACAGGAGCTCTGGGGCCAACGTCCTGACTTTC	CASSQDIWDRSSGANVLTF
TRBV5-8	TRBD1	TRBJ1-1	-	TGTGCCAGCGGCTTGGGCCGGACAGGGAAGCCTGAAGCTTTCTTT	CASGLGRTGKPEAFF
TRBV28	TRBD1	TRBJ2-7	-	TGTGCCAGCAAGACAGGGATGGCCTACGGGCAGTACTTC	CASKTGMAYGQYF
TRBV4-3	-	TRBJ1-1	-	TGCGCCAGCAGCCAAGATTGGGGGCAGCTCCACGGGACTGAAGCTTTCTTT	CASSQDWGQLHGTEAFF
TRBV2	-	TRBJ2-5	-	TGTGCCAGCAGCGGAGGGTACCAAGAGACCCAGTACTTC	CASSGGYQETQYF